The T cell receptor beta chain under discussion was sequenced for a study of cytotoxic CD8 clonotypes in ibrutinib-treated CLL. Whole-study results and caveats: Progressing patients had sampling times that differed from those of sustained-remission patients. A rise in clonality was seen at ibrutinib response, and a fall back toward baseline was seen at progression.

Depths of 1 in 200,000 to 1 in 1 million T cells were the sequencing target. Generated by immunoSEQ multiplex PCR, the TCRdb table keeps only in-frame clones and is missing some. Among 130,000 to 150,000 clones listed, roughly 83% were seen once. Cryopreserved PBMCs provided approximately 2.2 micrograms of genomic DNA for the TCR beta libraries. This clone was counted a single time. Its antigen is still unknown. The clonotype originates from a human donor with chronic lymphocytic leukemia. The source material was PBMCs, sampled after 12 months of ibrutinib treatment.

The CDR3 bases are TGCAGCGGCGGACAGGGGGCGGGCTATGGCTACACCTTC. Protein: CSGGQGAGYGYTF. The chain recombines TRBV29-1 with TRBJ1-2; 11 bases line up with TRBD1. Germline CDR1 is SQVTM and CDR2 is ANQGSEA. J gave up 4 bases and V 7 bases, and 5 bases lay outside the gene matches. This CDR3 contains 13 residues. The full variable domain, in which reference TRBV29-1 and TRBJ1-2 provide the parts outside the CDR3, is SAVISQKPSRDICQRGTSLTIQCQVDSQVTMMFWYRQQPGQSLTLIATANQGSEATYESGFVIDKFPISRPNLTFSTLTVSNMSPEDSSIYLCSGGQGAGYGYTFGSGTRLTVV.